The next 3 T cell receptor beta chains were all read from a single sample in a study of T cells in Graves' hyperthyroidism and ophthalmopathy. Amplified regions were TCR beta CDR3 sequences from RNA transcripts. A first-round RT-PCR of the TCR CDR3 used the HTBI primer set. TCRdb fed the multiplex PCR reads into MiXCR, producing one record per CDR3 protein. This sample has 550,000 to 650,000 distinct CDR3 sequences; about 14% occur once, and the top ten carry roughly 6.2%. Sequencing input: blood. Source of these receptors: a woman between 25 and 40 years old with Graves' hyperthyroidism that later progressed to Graves' ophthalmopathy.

V gene TRBV3-1 combines with J gene TRBJ2-7; TRBD1 agrees at 9 bases. In germline, CDR1 is LGHDT, CDR2 YNNKEL (reference sequence). The CDR3 runs 16 residues. V was clipped by 2 bases and J by 2 bases; unmatched bases: 7. The CDR3 loop reads CASSQTGTGYTYEQYF. DNA for the CDR3: TGTGCCAGCAGCCAAACCGGGACAGGGTACACCTACGAGCAGTACTTC.

This chain connects TRBV12-3 or TRBV12-4 to TRBJ2-7; the match to TRBD1 covers 9 bases. The CDR3 spans 13 residues. V shed 6 bases, J shed 6 bases, and the junction held 6 bases outside the gene matches. The CDR3 coding sequence is TGTGCCAGCAGGGGGACAGGGTTGGCCGAGCAGTACTTC. This translates into CASRGTGLAEQYF.

V usage is TRBV19 and J usage is TRBJ2-2; D may be TRBD2 (6 bases). The V and J ends lost 6 bases and 1 base respectively, with 6 bases between them. The CDR3 spans 13 residues. CDR1 and CDR2 (germline): LNHDA, SQIVND (reference sequence). The CDR3 spells CASRRENTGELFF. The DNA for the CDR3 is TGTGCCAGTAGGCGGGAGAACACCGGGGAGCTGTTTTTT.